Listed below are T cell receptor beta chains from one sample, sequenced in a study of blood T cell repertoires in COVID-19. Only in-frame clones appear in the TCRdb table, and some are missing; sequencing was by immunoSEQ multiplex PCR. Seen here are 210,000 or so clones, roughly nine tenths observed once, and the top ten hold around 7%. The material sequenced was peripheral blood. Receptor source: a middle-aged man with acute or convalescent COVID-19. Both conserved end residues are part of each CDR3. A D gene is named only where the DNA matches it firmly. Size values are once, few and many counts, or a class for expanded clones, and some rows have none.

clone_size,v_call,d_call,j_call,cdr3_nt,cdr3_aa
.,TRBV6-2/TRBV6-3,TRBD1,TRBJ1-2,TGTGCCAGCACCCCCACGGGACAGCTCTATGGCTACACCTTC,CASTPTGQLYGYTF
.,TRBV5-1,TRBD1,TRBJ1-6,TGCGCCAGCAGCCTGGGGACAGGGGAGTCACCCCTCCACTTT,CASSLGTGESPLHF
.,TRBV9,TRBD1,TRBJ2-4,TGTGCCAGCAGCGTAGATCCCGACAGGGGGCTTAAGCAGCCCATTCAGTACTTC,CASSVDPDRGLKQPIQYF
.,TRBV4-1,.,TRBJ1-3,TGCGCCAGCAGCCAAGGTTTTCTCCGAGGGTCTGGAAACACCATATATTTT,CASSQGFLRGSGNTIYF
.,TRBV19,.,TRBJ1-1,TGTGCCAGTAGTAAGGGAGTCCTTAAAATGAACACTGAAGCTTTCTTT,CASSKGVLKMNTEAFF
.,TRBV18,TRBD1,TRBJ1-5,TGTGCCAGCTCACGGGGACAGGGCCGCAATCAGCCCCAGCATTTT,CASSRGQGRNQPQHF
once,TRBV2,TRBD1,TRBJ1-2,TGTGCCAGCAGTATAACAGGGGGCCTGGGCATCTTC,CASSITGGLGIF
.,TRBV6-4,.,TRBJ2-2,TGTGCCAGCAGTGAAGGGGGGGGCACCGGGGAGCTGTTTTTT,CASSEGGGTGELFF
.,TRBV5-1,TRBD1,TRBJ2-7,TGCGCCAGCAAAGATCCTGGACAGGGGTTATCAGAGCAGTACTTC,CASKDPGQGLSEQYF
.,TRBV5-4,.,TRBJ2-7,TGTGCCAGCAGCTTGGACAGGACCTACGAGCAGTACTTC,CASSLDRTYEQYF
.,TRBV15,TRBD1,TRBJ1-6,TGTGCCACCAGCCGAGGTCCGGGACAGCCTAATTCACCCCTCCACTTT,CATSRGPGQPNSPLHF
.,TRBV9,TRBD1,TRBJ2-2,TGTGCCAGCAGCCGACCGGGACAGGGTTCCGGGGAGCTGTTTTTT,CASSRPGQGSGELFF
once,TRBV18,.,TRBJ2-5,TGTGCCAGCTCACCCCTGGGGGCAGGGATCCAAGAGACCCAGTACTTC,CASSPLGAGIQETQYF
.,TRBV2,TRBD2,TRBJ2-1,TGTGCCAGCTGCCGGAGGCGGGGGGCTCCTTACAATGAGCAGTTCTTC,CASCRRRGAPYNEQFF
.,TRBV25-1,.,TRBJ2-1,TGTGCCAGCAGTGAATGGCCGTCCGAGCAGTTCTTC,CASSEWPSEQFF
.,TRBV7-2,.,TRBJ2-7,TGTGCCAGCAGCTTGCCAAGTGTCGGGGAGGAGACCTACGAGCAGTACTTC,CASSLPSVGEETYEQYF
.,TRBV18,TRBD2,TRBJ2-1,TGTGCCAGCTCACCAGCTAGCGGGGATCTTGATGAGCAGTTCTTC,CASSPASGDLDEQFF
.,TRBV6-1,TRBD1,TRBJ1-2,TGTGCCAGCAGTGAAGCAGGGGGCCCCTATGGCTACACCTTC,CASSEAGGPYGYTF
.,TRBV13,.,TRBJ1-1,TGTGCCAGCAGCCCGGGACCGGGACTCACGAACACTGAAGCTTTCTTT,CASSPGPGLTNTEAFF
.,TRBV19,.,TRBJ2-7,TGTGCCAGTAGTGTCGGGACATCCTACGAGCAGTACTTC,CASSVGTSYEQYF
.,TRBV11-2,.,TRBJ2-5,TGTGCCAGCAGCCCAGGCGCCTTCGGTGCCCAGTACTTC,CASSPGAFGAQYF
once,TRBV15,.,TRBJ1-2,TGTGCCACCAGCAGGAAGGGGCGAAGGGAAGGCTACACCTTC,CATSRKGRREGYTF
.,TRBV7-2,TRBD1,TRBJ1-4,TGTGCCAGCAGCTTAGCCGGGACAGGGGATGAAAAACTGTTTTTT,CASSLAGTGDEKLFF
.,TRBV12-3/TRBV12-4,.,TRBJ1-5,TGTGCCAGCAGTCGCAGGGACAATCAGCCCCAGCATTTT,CASSRRDNQPQHF
.,TRBV19,.,TRBJ2-1,TGTGCCAGTAGTATAGGGTTGATGCGGCAGGAGCAGTTCTTC,CASSIGLMRQEQFF
.,TRBV7-8,.,TRBJ1-2,TGTGCCAGCTTCACAGGGAATCAAAATCGCTATGGCTACACCTTC,CASFTGNQNRYGYTF
once,TRBV9,.,TRBJ2-2,TGTGCCAGCAGCATGCAGACAGTTACCTATAACACCGGGGAGCTGTTTTTT,CASSMQTVTYNTGELFF
.,TRBV4-2,TRBD2,TRBJ2-5,TGTGCCAGCAGCTTAGATAGCGGGGGTAGCCAAGAGACCCAGTACTTC,CASSLDSGGSQETQYF
.,TRBV19,.,TRBJ1-6,TGTGCCAGTAGTCCACAGGGTATCTATAATTCACCCCTCCACTTT,CASSPQGIYNSPLHF
few,TRBV5-4,TRBD1,TRBJ1-1,TGTGCCAGCAGACAATATGGGACAGGAAACACTGAAGCTTTCTTT,CASRQYGTGNTEAFF
.,TRBV2,.,TRBJ2-3,TGTGCCAGCAGCTTGCCAGGGTTGCCAGATACGCAGTATTTT,CASSLPGLPDTQYF
once,TRBV4-2,.,TRBJ1-2,TGTGCATCGGGGGGAGGATATGGCTACACCTTC,CASGGGYGYTF
.,TRBV5-5,.,TRBJ1-5,TGTGCCAGCAGCCAAGGCGGGGGCAATCAGCCCCAGCATTTT,CASSQGGGNQPQHF
.,TRBV12-3/TRBV12-4,.,TRBJ2-1,TGTGCCAGCAGTCTGACTAGAGGGCAGTTCTTC,CASSLTRGQFF
.,TRBV5-1,TRBD1,TRBJ1-2,TGCGCCAGCAGCGATCTTACAGGGGGCGCGGACACCTTC,CASSDLTGGADTF
once,TRBV9,.,TRBJ2-1,TGTGCCAGCAGCGGCCTTTCAAGGGGCCCCTACAATGAGCAGTTCTTC,CASSGLSRGPYNEQFF
.,TRBV24-1,.,TRBJ2-2,TGTGCCACCAGCCCTCCAAGGGGCACCGGGGAGCTGTTTTTT,CATSPPRGTGELFF
.,TRBV7-6,TRBD2,TRBJ2-7,TGTGCCAGCAGCCCTCGAAGCGGGGGGGTATCCTACGAGCAGTACTTC,CASSPRSGGVSYEQYF
.,TRBV5-1,.,TRBJ2-5,TGCGCCAGCAGCTTGGTCCCTGCAGGGCAAGGGGAGACCCAGTACTTC,CASSLVPAGQGETQYF
.,TRBV6-6,.,TRBJ1-2,TGTGCCAGCAGCCCCTTGGGGGGGACCTATGGCTACACCTTC,CASSPLGGTYGYTF
.,TRBV7-2,TRBD2,TRBJ2-7,TGTGCCAGCAGCCCAAAGGGCGGGGGTGAGAACTCCGAGCAGTACTTC,CASSPKGGGENSEQYF
.,TRBV3-1/TRBV3-2,.,TRBJ2-2,TGTGCCAGCAGCCAATCGGGAAGAAGCACCGGGGAGCTGTTTTTT,CASSQSGRSTGELFF
.,TRBV13,.,TRBJ2-7,TGTGCCAGCAGACCGACAAATTCCGCCGAGCAGTACTTC,CASRPTNSAEQYF
.,TRBV4-1,TRBD2,TRBJ2-7,TGCGCCAGCAGCCCCTCAGGACTAGCGGGGGACGAGCAGTACTTC,CASSPSGLAGDEQYF
few,TRBV6-5,.,TRBJ2-2,TGTGCCAGCAGAAATCTTAAGGGAGGCACCGGGGAGCTGTTTTTT,CASRNLKGGTGELFF
.,TRBV7-9,TRBD1,TRBJ1-1,TGTGCCAGCAGCTTAGGACAGGGGGCGAACACTGAAGCTTTCTTT,CASSLGQGANTEAFF
.,TRBV10-2,.,TRBJ1-1,TGCGCCAGCGGAGTCGCTTTCTTT,CASGVAFF
.,TRBV7-9,.,TRBJ2-1,TGTGCCAGCAGCGTCGGAGGCCCCGCCGATTACAATGAGCAGTTCTTC,CASSVGGPADYNEQFF
.,TRBV15,TRBD1,TRBJ2-1,TGTGCCACCAGCAGAGGAGGACAGGGGCACAATGAGCAGTTCTTC,CATSRGGQGHNEQFF
.,TRBV10-3,.,TRBJ2-6,TGTGCCATCAGTGAGATAGGGGACTCTGGGGCCAACGTCCTGACTTTC,CAISEIGDSGANVLTF
.,TRBV7-9,TRBD1,TRBJ1-6,TGTGCCATAGGGGGCGACAGGGGTAATTCACCCCTCCACTTT,CAIGGDRGNSPLHF